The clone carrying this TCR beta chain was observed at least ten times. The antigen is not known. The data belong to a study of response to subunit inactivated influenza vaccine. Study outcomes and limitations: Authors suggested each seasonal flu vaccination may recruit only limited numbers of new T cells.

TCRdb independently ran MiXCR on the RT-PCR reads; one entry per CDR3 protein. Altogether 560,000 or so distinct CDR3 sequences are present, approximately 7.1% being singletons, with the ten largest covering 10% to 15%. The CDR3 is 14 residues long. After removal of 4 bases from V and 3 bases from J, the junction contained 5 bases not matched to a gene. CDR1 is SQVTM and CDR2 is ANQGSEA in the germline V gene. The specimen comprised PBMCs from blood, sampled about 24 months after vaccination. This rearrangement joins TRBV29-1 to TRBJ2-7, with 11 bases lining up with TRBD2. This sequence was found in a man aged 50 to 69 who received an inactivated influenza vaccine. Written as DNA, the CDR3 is TGCAGCGTTGGAACTAGCGGGAGAGACTACGAGCAGTACTTC. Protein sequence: CSVGTSGRDYEQYF.